This T cell receptor (beta chain) was observed in a study of T cell responses to AZD1222 COVID-19 vaccine (dated by TCRdb to the early 2020s). The study in broad terms: Because spike-specific TCR depth and breadth did not differ between the two schedules, AZD1222 recipients who got a second dose at roughly 4 weeks were pooled with those who got a second dose at roughly 12 weeks. Trial participants were enrolled by age into subgroups of 18-55, 56-69 and 70-plus years, and around 140, 26 and 57 TCR-sequenced participants, respectively, were included in these subgroups. TCR sequencing was performed for more than 230 trial participants, of whom approximately 200 were given two doses of AZD1222 and some 26 were given two doses of MenACWY control vaccine. Points the paper makes about the study in general: A significant rise in spike-specific TCR breadth and depth was observed after two AZD1222 doses relative to day 0 and relative to MenACWY recipients. Because no day 14 peak-response samples were available, the repertoires could be characterized only after the peak T cell response. The 56-69-year group was small, and its depth increase did not reach significance, likely because of low power. CD4 TCRs associated with the vaccine covered the entire spike protein, and the dominant responses were in regions 160-218 and 743-854. Only five or six AZD1222 recipients were SARS-CoV-2 seropositive at baseline, limiting conclusions about previously exposed vaccinees. Epitopes outside the regions mutated in the B.1.351 and B.1.1.7 variants were reportedly recognized by nearly half of the unique spike-specific TCRs. Participants were mostly white British and included more females than males, and it was suggested by the authors that clonal diversity may have been underestimated.

The germline V gene gives CDR1 as WSHSY and CDR2 as SAAADI. Ends trimmed: V by 2 bases, J by 1 base; bases unmatched to a gene: 10. The CDR3 numbers 19 residues from cysteine through phenylalanine. Only the CDR3 portion is preserved as DNA: 57 bases, with reading frame beginning at the first base. Regarding this clone: The target of this receptor is not known. Base qualities are not provided; no much larger clone lies one nucleotide away.

The time point label, as the study defines it: baseline before first vaccination. Vaccinee samples came from UK trials COV001 and COV002, including a single-blind randomized controlled phase 2/3 trial of AZD1222 (ChAdOx1 nCoV-19) in healthy adults. For TCRbeta chain sequencing, PBMC samples from trial participants were taken at day 0 and at day 28 after the second dose. The CDR3 regions of human TCRbeta chains were analyzed by immunosequencing. Under the source paper's analysis protocol: TCRs in the repertoires were compared against a reference library of SARS-CoV-2-specific TCRs that had been generated with the MIRA antigen-specificity platform. Breadth was defined as the fraction of unique TCRs that were SARS-CoV-2-associated. Depth was defined as the fraction of total T cells that were SARS-CoV-2-associated. Using the MIRA data, each spike-specific TCR was assigned both to the spike region to which the TCR was reactive and to a CD4 or CD8 class. Log10-transformed breadth and depth values were compared by one-way ANOVA with Sidak's multiple comparisons tests. TCRdb provides this immuneACCESS table in a form limited to in-frame rearrangements. Some clones are lacking; in checked studies, under half of them reflect an unresolved V gene, and why the rest are absent is not known. Clone size and the V and J calls come from that table; the DNA yielded D and trimming. Across this sample there are more than 85,000 clones, with roughly 87% seen only once. Of the sample, over 4% falls within the top ten clones.

The chain joins TRBV10-2 to TRBJ2-2, with 10 central nucleotides matching TRBD1. The clonotype was recovered from an adult in good health. The sequenced sample was peripheral blood, obtained on day 0 of AZD1222 vaccination. The DNA reads TGCGCCAGCAGTGAGCCAGACAGGGGGCAAAGAGGGAACACCGGGGAGCTGTTTTTT. Translation gives CASSEPDRGQRGNTGELFF.